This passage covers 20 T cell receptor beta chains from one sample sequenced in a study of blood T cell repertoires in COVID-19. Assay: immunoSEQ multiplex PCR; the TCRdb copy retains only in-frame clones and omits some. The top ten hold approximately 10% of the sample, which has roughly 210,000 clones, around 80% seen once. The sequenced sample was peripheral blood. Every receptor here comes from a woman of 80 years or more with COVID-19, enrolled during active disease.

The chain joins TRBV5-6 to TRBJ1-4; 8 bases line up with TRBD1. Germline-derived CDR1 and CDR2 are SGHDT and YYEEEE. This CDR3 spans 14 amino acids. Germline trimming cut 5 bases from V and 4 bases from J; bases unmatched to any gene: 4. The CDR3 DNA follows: TGTGCCAGCAGTTACAGGGGGGTTAATGAAAAACTGTTTTTT. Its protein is CASSYRGVNEKLFF. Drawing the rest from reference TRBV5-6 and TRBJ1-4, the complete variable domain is DAGVTQSPTHLIKTRGQQVTLRCSPKSGHDTVSWYQQALGQGPQFIFQYYEEEERQRGNFPDRFSGHQFPNYSSELNVNALLLGDSALYLCASSYRGVNEKLFFGSGTQLSVL.

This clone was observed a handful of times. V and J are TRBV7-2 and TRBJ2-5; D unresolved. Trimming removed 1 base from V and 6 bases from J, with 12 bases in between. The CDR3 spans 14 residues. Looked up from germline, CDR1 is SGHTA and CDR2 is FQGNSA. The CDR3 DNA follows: TGTGCCAGCAGCTTAGGGCTAGGTCTAAAGACCCAGTACTTC. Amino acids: CASSLGLGLKTQYF.

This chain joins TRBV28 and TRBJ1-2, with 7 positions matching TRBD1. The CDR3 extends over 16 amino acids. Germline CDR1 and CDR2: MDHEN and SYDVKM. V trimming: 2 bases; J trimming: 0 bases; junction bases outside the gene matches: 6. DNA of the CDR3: TGTGCCAGCAGTTTAAGGGGGCCCGGAGCTAACTATGGCTACACCTTC. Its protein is CASSLRGPGANYGYTF.

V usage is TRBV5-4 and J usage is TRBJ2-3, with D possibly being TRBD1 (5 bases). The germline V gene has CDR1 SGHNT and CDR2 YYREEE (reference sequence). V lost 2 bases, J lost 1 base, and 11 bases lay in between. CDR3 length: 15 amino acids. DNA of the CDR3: TGTGCCAGCAGCTTCGGACAAGCTGGCACAGATACGCAGTATTTT. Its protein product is CASSFGQAGTDTQYF.

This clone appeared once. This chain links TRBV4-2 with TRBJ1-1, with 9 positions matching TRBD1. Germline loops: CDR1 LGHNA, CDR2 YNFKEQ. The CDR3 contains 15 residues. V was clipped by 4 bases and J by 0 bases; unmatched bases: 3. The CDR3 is CASSPTGGLNTEAFF. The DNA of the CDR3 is TGTGCCAGCAGCCCAACAGGGGGCCTGAACACTGAAGCTTTCTTT.

The CDR3 is CASKPGQGVSPLHF. The CDR3 DNA sequence: TGTGCCAGCAAGCCGGGACAGGGGGTTTCACCCCTCCACTTT. V gene TRBV28 combines with J gene TRBJ1-6; 11 positions agree with TRBD1. V was pared by 7 bases and J by 9 bases, with 5 bases of the junction left unmatched. CDR1 and CDR2 (germline): MDHEN, SYDVKM. The length of the CDR3 is 14 residues.

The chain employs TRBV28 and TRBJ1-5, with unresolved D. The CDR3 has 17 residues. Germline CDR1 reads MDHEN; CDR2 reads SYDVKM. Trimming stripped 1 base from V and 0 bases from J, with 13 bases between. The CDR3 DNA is TGTGCCAGCAGTTTATTTCCAGGCGATAATAGCAATCAGCCCCAGCATTTT. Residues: CASSLFPGDNSNQPQHF.

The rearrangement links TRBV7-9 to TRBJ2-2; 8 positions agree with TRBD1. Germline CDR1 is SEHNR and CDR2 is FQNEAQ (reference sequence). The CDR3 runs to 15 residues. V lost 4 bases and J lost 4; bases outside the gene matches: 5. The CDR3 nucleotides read TGTGCCAGCAGCTCCAGGGGGCCCACCACCGGGGAGCTGTTTTTT. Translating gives CASSSRGPTTGELFF.

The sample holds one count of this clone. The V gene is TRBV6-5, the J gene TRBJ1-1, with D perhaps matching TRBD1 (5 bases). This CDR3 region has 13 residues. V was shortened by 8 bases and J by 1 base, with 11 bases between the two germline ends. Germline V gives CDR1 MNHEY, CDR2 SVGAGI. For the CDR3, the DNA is TGTGCCAGCGAAAGGACAAGGAACACTGAAGCTTTCTTT. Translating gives CASERTRNTEAFF.

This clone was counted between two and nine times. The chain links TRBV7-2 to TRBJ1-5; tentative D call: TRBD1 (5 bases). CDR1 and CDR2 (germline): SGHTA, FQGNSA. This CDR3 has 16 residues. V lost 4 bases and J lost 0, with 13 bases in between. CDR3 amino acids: CASSSLEGISNQPQHF. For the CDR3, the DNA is TGTGCCAGCAGCTCCCTGGAGGGGATTAGCAATCAGCCCCAGCATTTT.

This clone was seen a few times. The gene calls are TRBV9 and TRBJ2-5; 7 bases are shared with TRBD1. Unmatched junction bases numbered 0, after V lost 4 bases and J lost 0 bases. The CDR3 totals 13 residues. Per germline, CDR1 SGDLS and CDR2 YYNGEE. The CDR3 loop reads CASSTGDQETQYF. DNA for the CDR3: TGTGCCAGCAGCACAGGGGACCAAGAGACCCAGTACTTC.

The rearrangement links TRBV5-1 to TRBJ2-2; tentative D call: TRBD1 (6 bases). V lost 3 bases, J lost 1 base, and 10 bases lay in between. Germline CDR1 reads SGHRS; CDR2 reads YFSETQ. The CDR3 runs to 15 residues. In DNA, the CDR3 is TGCGCCAGCAGCTATGGGACATGGAACACCGGGGAGCTGTTTTTT. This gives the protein CASSYGTWNTGELFF.

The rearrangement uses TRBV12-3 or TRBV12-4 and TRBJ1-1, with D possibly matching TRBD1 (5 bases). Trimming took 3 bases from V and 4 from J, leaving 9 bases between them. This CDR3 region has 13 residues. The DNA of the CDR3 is TGTGCCAGCAGTTTCGGGGGGGGCACTGAAGCTTTCTTT. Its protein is CASSFGGGTEAFF.

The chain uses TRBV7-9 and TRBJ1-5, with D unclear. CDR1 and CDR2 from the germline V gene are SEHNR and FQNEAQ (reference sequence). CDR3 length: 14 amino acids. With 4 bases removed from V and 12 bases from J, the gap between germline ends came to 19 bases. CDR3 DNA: TGTGCCAGCAGCTCCGCTTTAACGCCGGGATACCAGCATTTT. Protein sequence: CASSSALTPGYQHF.

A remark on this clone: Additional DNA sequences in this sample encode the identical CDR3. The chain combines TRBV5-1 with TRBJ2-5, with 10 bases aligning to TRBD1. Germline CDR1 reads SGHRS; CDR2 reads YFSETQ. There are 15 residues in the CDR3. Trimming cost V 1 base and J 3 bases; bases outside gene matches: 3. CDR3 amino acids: CASSLLGTGEETQYF. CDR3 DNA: TGCGCCAGCAGCTTGCTGGGGACAGGGGAAGAGACCCAGTACTTC.

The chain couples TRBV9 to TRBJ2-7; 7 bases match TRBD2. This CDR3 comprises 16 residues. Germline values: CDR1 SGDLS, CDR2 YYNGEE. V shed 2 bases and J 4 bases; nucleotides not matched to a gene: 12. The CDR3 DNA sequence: TGTGCCAGCAGCGTGGGCATAACGGGGGGTAGGTACGAGCAGTACGTC. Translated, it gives CASSVGITGGRYEQYV.

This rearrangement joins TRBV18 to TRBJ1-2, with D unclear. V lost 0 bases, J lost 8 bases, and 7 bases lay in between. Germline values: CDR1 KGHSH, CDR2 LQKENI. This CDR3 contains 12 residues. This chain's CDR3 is CASSPPTPGYTF. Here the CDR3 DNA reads TGTGCCAGCTCACCACCCACACCGGGCTACACCTTC.

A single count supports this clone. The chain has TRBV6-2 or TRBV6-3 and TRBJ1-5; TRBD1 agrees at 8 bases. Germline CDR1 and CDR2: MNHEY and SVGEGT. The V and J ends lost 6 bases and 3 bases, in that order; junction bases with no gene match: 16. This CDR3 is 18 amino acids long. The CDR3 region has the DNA TGTGCCAGCAGCCCGGACAGGGCCCCGAGTAACGTCAATCAGCCCCAGCATTTT. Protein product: CASSPDRAPSNVNQPQHF.

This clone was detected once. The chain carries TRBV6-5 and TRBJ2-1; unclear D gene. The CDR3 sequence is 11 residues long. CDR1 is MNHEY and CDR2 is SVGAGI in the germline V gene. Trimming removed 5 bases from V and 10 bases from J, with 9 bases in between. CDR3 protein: CASSQYNEQFF. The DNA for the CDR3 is TGTGCCAGCAGTCAGTATAACGAGCAGTTCTTC.

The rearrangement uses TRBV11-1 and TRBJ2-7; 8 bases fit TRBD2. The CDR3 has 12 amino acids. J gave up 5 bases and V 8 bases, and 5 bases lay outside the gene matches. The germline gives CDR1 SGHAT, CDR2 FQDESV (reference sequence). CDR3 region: CASRGGEDEQYF. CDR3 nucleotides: TGTGCCAGCCGGGGGGGCGAGGACGAGCAGTACTTC.